The clone carrying this TCR beta chain was detected only a few times. Its target is not known. Diagnoses were made from clinical symptoms, serum measures (thyroxine and TRAb), thyroid ultrasound and orbital computed tomography. The data were obtained in a study of T cells in Graves' hyperthyroidism and ophthalmopathy. Study-wide background: Peripheral blood was obtained at initial diagnosis, preceding any treatment.

Overall study results and limits: A model using 13 V-J features told ophthalmopathy apart from stable hyperthyroidism. Blood samples included most of the expanded thyroid clonotypes exceeding 0.001.

This CDR3 spans 14 amino acids. Germline V lookup: CDR1 SEHNR, CDR2 FQNEAQ (reference sequence). Trimming pared 7 bases from V and 7 bases from J, leaving 17 bases between. The CDR3 regions of TCR beta were amplified from RNA transcripts. The HTBI primer set drove a first-round RT-PCR of the TCR CDR3. TCRdb reprocessed the multiplex PCR reads with MiXCR, giving one entry per CDR3 protein. The sample contains 300,000 to 500,000 distinct CDR3 sequences, 11% to 15% of which appear only once. The sample comprised blood. The clonotype comes from a man in his forties or fifties with Graves' ophthalmopathy. The genes are TRBV7-9 and TRBJ1-5; perhaps TRBD1 as D (5 bases). CDR3 amino acids: CASTLGGAGQPQHF. The CDR3 coding sequence is TGTGCCAGCACCCTGGGGGGAGCGGGACAGCCCCAGCATTTT.